This T cell receptor (beta chain) was recorded in a study of blood T cell repertoires in COVID-19 (dated by TCRdb to 2020 to 2022). Some background on the complete study: Collaborator samples came from the United States, Italy and Spain and covered acute and convalescent phases of COVID-19. The material from the prospective study consisted of cDNA or gDNA derived from T cells, B-cell-depleted T cells, or PBMCs. Subjects who had been exposed to COVID-19, were actively infected with it, or had recovered from it provided the deeply sampled blood TCRbeta repertoires that made up the dataset. The repertoires were made available in a free public database intended to serve as a resource for research on the immune response to SARS-CoV-2. The samples were drawn from two sources: the first 160 participants of the ongoing ImmuneRACE study, and approximately 1,300 subjects contributed by 6 global collaborators. A de-identified subject ID, COVID-19 status, age in years and sex were almost always included in the sample metadata. HLA class I and class II types, where available, came from metadata supplied by the sample provider rather than from assay-based typing. Study-wide findings and limitations: The quantity of clinical and demographic metadata differed by source and by participant and was supplied without curation.

TCRbeta CDR3 regions were amplified from genomic DNA by means of the immunoSEQ Assay, a bias-controlled multiplex PCR. In the source study's methods: The number of nucleated cells in each sample was estimated from the amplification of reference gene primers within the assay. To quantify the absolute abundance of each unique TCRbeta CDR3 rearrangement, sequence reads were collapsed and filtered. Productive Simpson clonality was computed per sample as the square root of Simpson's diversity index over productive rearrangements. Entries here come from immuneACCESS through TCRdb and include only in-frame sequences with V and J called. Some clones fail to appear in such tables; in the studies checked, an unresolved V gene covers under half of the shortfall, and the cause of the remainder is unknown. That table supplies the V and J calls and clone size; D and trimming were determined from the DNA. A total of approximately 300,000 clones appear in this sample, over 85% of them only once. The ten largest clones take up roughly a tenth of the sample.

In the prospective study, participants were about 18 to 100 years old, resided in about two dozen geographic areas of the United States, and were enrolled through a virtual design. In the prospective study, cohorts were assigned on the basis of participant-reported clinical history obtained from a screening survey and a study questionnaire. For ImmuneRACE Cohort 3, a participant was defined as recovered based on two consecutive negative NP/OP PCR tests, clearance by a healthcare professional, or resolution of symptoms. In the prospective study, mobile phlebotomists collected whole blood, serum and a nasopharyngeal or oropharyngeal swab from each participant. Participants in the prospective study had the option to provide additional blood draws and questionnaires over an approximately 2-month period. Prospective study blood samples were shipped either frozen or at room temperature before DNA extraction.

Points on this clone: Which antigen it targets is not known. No qualities accompany the bases; no much larger clone lies one base away.

CDR1 and CDR2, per the germline V gene (reference sequence), are SEHNR and FQNEAQ. V trim: 1 base; J trim: 3 bases; unmatched bases: 6. The CDR3 holds 16 amino acids from the cysteine to the phenylalanine. Only the CDR3 DNA is retained, 48 bases long and in frame from the first base. The sequencing sample was made of PBMCs or T cells enriched from blood (not recorded which). The chain uses TRBV7-9 and TRBJ1-3, with 7 junctional bases fitting TRBD1. The sequence derives from a woman in her thirties who had recovered from COVID-19. CDR3 loop: CASSLVGTALGNTIYF. The DNA reads as follows: TGTGCCAGCAGCTTAGTCGGGACAGCTCTTGGAAACACCATATATTTT.